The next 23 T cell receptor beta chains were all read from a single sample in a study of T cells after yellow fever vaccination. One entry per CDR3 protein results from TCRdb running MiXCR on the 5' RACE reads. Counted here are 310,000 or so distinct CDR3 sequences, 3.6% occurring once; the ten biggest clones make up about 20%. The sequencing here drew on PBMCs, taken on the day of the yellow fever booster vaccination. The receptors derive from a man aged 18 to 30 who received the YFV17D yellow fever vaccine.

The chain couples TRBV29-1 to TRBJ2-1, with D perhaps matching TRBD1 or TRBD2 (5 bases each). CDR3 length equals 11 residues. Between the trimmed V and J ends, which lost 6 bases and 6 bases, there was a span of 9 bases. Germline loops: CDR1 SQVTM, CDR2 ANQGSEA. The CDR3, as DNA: TGCAGCGTAGTCGGGGCCAATGAGCAGTTCTTC. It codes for CSVVGANEQFF.

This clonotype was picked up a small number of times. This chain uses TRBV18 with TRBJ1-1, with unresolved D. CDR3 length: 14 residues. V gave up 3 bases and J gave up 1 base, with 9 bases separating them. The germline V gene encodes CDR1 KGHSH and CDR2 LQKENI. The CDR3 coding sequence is TGTGCCAGCTCACCGTGGGAGGGGAACACTGAAGCTTTCTTT. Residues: CASSPWEGNTEAFF.

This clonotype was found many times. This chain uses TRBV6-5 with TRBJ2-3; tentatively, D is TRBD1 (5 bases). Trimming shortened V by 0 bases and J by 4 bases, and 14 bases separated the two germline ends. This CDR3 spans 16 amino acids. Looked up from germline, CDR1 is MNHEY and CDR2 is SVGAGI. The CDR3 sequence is CASSYSTIGVPDTQYF. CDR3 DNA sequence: TGTGCCAGCAGTTACTCGACAATAGGGGTCCCAGATACGCAGTATTTT.

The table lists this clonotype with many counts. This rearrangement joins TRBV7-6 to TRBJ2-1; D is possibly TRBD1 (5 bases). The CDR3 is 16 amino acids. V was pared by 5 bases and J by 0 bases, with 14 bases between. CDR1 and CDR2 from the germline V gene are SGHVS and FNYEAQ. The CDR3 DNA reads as TGTGCCAGCAGCCCCCCAAGGGGCTACTCCTACAATGAGCAGTTCTTC. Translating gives CASSPPRGYSYNEQFF. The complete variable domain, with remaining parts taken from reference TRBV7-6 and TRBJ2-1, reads GAGVSQSPRYKVTKRGQDVALRCDPISGHVSLYWYRQALGQGPEFLTYFNYEAQQDKSGLPNDRFSAERPEGSISTLTIQRTEQRDSAMYRCASSPPRGYSYNEQFFGPGTRLTVL.

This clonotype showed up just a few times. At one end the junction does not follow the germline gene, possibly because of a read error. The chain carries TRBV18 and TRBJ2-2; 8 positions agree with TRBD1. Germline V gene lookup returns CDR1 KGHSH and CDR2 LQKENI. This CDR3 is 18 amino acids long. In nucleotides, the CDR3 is TGTGCCAGCTCACCAAGTCGCAGGGGGCACCCGAAAACCGGGGAGCTGTTTTTT. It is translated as CASSPSRRGHPKTGELFF.

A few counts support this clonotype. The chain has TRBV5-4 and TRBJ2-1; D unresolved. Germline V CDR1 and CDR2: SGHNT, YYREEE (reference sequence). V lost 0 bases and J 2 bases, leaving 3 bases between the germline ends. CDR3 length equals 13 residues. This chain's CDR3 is CASSLVTYNEQFF. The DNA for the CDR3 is TGTGCCAGCAGCTTGGTAACCTACAATGAGCAGTTCTTC.

In DNA, the CDR3 is TGTGCCAGCAGCTTGGCCTCGGCATCCCTCATGAACACTGAAGCTTTCTTT. Protein sequence: CASSLASASLMNTEAFF. V gene TRBV5-4 combines with J gene TRBJ1-1; no clear D gene. The CDR3 covers 17 residues. Germline V gene data show CDR1 as SGHNT and CDR2 as YYREEE (reference sequence). With 0 bases removed from V and 0 bases from J, the gap between germline ends came to 15 bases.

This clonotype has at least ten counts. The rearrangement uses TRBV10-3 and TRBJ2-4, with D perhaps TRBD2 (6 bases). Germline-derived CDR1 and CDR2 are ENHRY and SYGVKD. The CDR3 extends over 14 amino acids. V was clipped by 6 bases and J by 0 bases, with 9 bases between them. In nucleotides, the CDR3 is TGTGCCATCAGGCCGGGACTAGCCAAAAACATTCAGTACTTC. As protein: CAIRPGLAKNIQYF.

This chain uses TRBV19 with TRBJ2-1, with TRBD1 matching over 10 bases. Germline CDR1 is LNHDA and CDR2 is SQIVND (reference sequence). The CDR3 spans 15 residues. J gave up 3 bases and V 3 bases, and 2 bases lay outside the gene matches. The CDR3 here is CASSMGQGLYNEQFF. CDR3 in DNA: TGTGCCAGTAGTATGGGACAGGGGCTCTACAATGAGCAGTTCTTC.

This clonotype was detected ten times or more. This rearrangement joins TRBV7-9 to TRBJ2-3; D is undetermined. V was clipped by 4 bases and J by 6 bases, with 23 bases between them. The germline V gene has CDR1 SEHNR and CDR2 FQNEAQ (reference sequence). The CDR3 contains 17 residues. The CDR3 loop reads CASSSRSHGDYPDTQYF. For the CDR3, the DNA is TGTGCCAGCAGCTCCCGTAGCCACGGCGATTACCCCGATACGCAGTATTTT.

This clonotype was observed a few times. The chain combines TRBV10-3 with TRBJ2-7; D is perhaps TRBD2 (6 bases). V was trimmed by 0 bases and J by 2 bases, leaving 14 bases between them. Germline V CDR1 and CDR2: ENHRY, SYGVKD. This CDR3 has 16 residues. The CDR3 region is CAISESQAGPTYEQYF. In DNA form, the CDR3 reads TGTGCCATCAGTGAGTCCCAAGCGGGCCCCACCTACGAGCAGTACTTC.

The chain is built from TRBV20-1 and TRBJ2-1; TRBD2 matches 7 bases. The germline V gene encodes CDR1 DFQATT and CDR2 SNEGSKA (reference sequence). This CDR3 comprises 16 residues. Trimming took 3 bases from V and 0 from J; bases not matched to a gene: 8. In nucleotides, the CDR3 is TGCAGTGCTAGTTCGGTGCGGGACTACTCCTACAATGAGCAGTTCTTC. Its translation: CSASSVRDYSYNEQFF.

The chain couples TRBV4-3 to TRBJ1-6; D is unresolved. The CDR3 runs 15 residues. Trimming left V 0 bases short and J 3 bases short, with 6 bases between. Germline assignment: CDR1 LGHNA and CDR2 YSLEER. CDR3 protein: CASSQDRGYNSPLHF. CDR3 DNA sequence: TGCGCCAGCAGCCAAGATCGGGGCTATAATTCACCCCTCCACTTT.

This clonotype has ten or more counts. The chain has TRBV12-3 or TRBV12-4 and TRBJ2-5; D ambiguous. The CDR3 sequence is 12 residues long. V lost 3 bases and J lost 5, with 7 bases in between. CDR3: CASSFLEETQYF. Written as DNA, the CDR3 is TGTGCCAGCAGTTTCCTAGAGGAGACCCAGTACTTC.

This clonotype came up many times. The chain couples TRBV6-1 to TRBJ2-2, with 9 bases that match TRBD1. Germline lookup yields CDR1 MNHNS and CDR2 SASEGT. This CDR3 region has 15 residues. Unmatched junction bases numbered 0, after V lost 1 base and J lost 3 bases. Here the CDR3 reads CASSEGTGDTGELFF. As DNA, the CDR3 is TGTGCCAGCAGTGAAGGGACAGGGGACACCGGGGAGCTGTTTTTT.

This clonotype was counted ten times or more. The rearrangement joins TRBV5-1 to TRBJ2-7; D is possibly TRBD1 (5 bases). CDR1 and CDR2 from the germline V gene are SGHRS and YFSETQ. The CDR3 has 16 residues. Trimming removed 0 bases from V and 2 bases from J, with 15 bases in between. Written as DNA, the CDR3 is TGCGCCAGCAGCTTGGGTAATTTGGGCAGGGCCTACGAGCAGTACTTC. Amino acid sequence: CASSLGNLGRAYEQYF.

The CDR3 protein is CASSTEGGEQPQHF. The CDR3 bases are TGCGCCAGCAGCACGGAAGGGGGCGAACAGCCCCAGCATTTT. The chain carries TRBV5-1 and TRBJ1-5; TRBD1 matches 7 bases. CDR1 is SGHRS and CDR2 is YFSETQ in the germline V gene. The CDR3 runs 14 residues. V lost 4 bases to trimming and J lost 7 bases; unmatched junction nucleotides: 8.

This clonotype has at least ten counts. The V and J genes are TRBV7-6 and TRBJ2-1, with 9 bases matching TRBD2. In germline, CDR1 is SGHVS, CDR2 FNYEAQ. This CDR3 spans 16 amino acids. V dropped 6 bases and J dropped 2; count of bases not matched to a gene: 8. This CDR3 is CASRQNQRGAYNEQFF. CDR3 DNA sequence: TGTGCCAGCAGACAAAACCAGCGGGGGGCCTACAATGAGCAGTTCTTC.

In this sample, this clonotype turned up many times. CDR3: CASSLGVVDEQYF. DNA for the CDR3: TGCGCCAGCAGCTTGGGGGTGGTAGACGAGCAGTACTTC. The chain has TRBV5-1 and TRBJ2-7; no firm D call. V was pared by 0 bases and J by 5 bases, with 9 bases between. Germline V gives CDR1 SGHRS, CDR2 YFSETQ. CDR3 size: 13 residues.

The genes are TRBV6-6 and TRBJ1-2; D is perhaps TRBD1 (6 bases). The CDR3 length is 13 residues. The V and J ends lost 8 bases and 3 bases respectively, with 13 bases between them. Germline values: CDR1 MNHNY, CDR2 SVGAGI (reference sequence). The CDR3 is CASGETGYYGYTF. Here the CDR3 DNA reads TGTGCCAGCGGCGAAACAGGGTACTATGGCTACACCTTC.

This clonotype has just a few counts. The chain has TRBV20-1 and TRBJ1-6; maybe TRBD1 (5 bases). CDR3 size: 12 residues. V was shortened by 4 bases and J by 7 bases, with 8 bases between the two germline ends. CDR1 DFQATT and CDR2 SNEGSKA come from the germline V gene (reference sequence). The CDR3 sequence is CSATNRNSPLHF. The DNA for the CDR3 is TGCAGTGCTACTAACAGGAATTCACCCCTCCACTTT.

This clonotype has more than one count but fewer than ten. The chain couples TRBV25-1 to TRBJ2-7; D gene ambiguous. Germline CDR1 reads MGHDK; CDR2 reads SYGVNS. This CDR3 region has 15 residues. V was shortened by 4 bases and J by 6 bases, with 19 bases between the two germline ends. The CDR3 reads CASSVTRSYDSEQYF. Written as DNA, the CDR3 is TGTGCCAGCAGTGTCACCCGTAGCTATGATAGCGAGCAGTACTTC.

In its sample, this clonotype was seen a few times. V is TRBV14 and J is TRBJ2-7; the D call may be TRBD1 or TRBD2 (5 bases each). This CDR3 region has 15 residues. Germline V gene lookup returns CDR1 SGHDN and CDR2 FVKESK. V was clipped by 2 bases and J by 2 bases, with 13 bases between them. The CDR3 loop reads CASSQTGRETYEQYF. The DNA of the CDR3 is TGTGCCAGCAGCCAAACAGGCCGGGAAACCTACGAGCAGTACTTC.